These 26 T cell receptor beta chains share one sample of origin, sequenced in a study of blood T cell repertoires in COVID-19. Assay used: immunoSEQ multiplex PCR; TCRdb lists only in-frame clones, some missing. The sample has about 110,000 clones, 81% seen once. The specimen sequenced was peripheral blood. These receptors came from a man older than 75 with acute or convalescent COVID-19.

CDR3 sequence reads: CASSYYFNEQFF. The CDR3 nucleotides are TGTGCCAGCAGCTACTATTTCAATGAGCAGTTCTTC. This sequence joins TRBV7-2 and TRBJ2-1; D not certain. The CDR3 consists of 12 residues. Trimming removed 4 bases at V and 6 bases at J, with 7 bases between. The V gene's germline CDR1 is SGHTA and CDR2 FQGNSA.

This chain links TRBV5-1 with TRBJ1-5; 11 bases map to TRBD1. J lost 3 bases, V lost 3 bases, and 5 bases had no gene match. Germline loops: CDR1 SGHRS, CDR2 YFSETQ. CDR3 length: 16 amino acids. Here the CDR3 reads CASSSGQGVNNQPQHF. The CDR3 DNA reads TGCGCCAGCAGCTCGGGACAGGGGGTGAACAATCAGCCCCAGCATTTT.

The CDR3, as DNA: TGTGCCTGGAGTCGTACAGGGGTTGCTTACAATGAGCAGTTCTTC. This sequence encodes CAWSRTGVAYNEQFF. The chain has TRBV30 and TRBJ2-1, with 7 bases that match TRBD1. Trimming removed 2 bases from V and 4 bases from J; junction bases left unmatched: 8. Germline V gene lookup returns CDR1 GTSNPN and CDR2 SVGIG (reference sequence). The CDR3 extends over 15 amino acids.

As to this clone: At one end, the junction sequence differs from germline, possibly due to a read error. Other DNA sequences within the sample encode an identical CDR3. J is TRBJ2-1 and V is TRBV11-2, with 8 bases lining up with TRBD1. Per germline, CDR1 SGHAT and CDR2 FQNNGV. The CDR3 runs to 15 residues. As DNA, the CDR3 is TGTGCTAGCAGCTTAAGCAGGGGGCCCTACAATGAGCAGTTCTTC. This translates into CASSLSRGPYNEQFF.

The chain is built from TRBV7-3 and TRBJ2-1, with 10 positions matching TRBD2. The CDR3 contains 17 residues. J gave up 5 bases and V 4 bases, and 11 bases lay outside the gene matches. From germline, CDR1 is SGHTA and CDR2 FQGTGA. The CDR3: CASSSPGGLAGDNEQFF. The CDR3 DNA is TGTGCCAGCAGCTCTCCGGGGGGGCTAGCGGGAGACAATGAGCAGTTCTTC.

The rearrangement links TRBV18 to TRBJ1-1, with no clear D. The germline V gene has CDR1 KGHSH and CDR2 LQKENI. V lost 2 bases and J 3 bases, leaving 10 bases between the germline ends. The CDR3 is 14 amino acids. In DNA form, the CDR3 reads TGTGCCAGCTCACCAAGAACTTCCGACACTGAAGCTTTCTTT. Translating gives CASSPRTSDTEAFF.

The table lists this clone with a count of one. V usage is TRBV5-1 and J usage is TRBJ2-2; unclear D gene. The CDR3 totals 14 residues. Germline-derived CDR1 and CDR2 are SGHRS and YFSETQ. Trimming took off 7 bases at V and 2 bases at J, with 12 bases between the two ends. CDR3 in DNA: TGCGCCAGCGCAGCGCAGCCCAACACCGGGGAGCTGTTTTTT. Its translation: CASAAQPNTGELFF.

This clone was found a few times. The V and J genes are TRBV7-9 and TRBJ2-7; 10 bases are shared with TRBD2. The V segment lost 4 bases and the J segment 0 bases; nucleotides outside the gene matches: 3. The CDR3 contains 15 residues. The V gene's germline CDR1 is SEHNR and CDR2 FQNEAQ (reference sequence). Written as DNA, the CDR3 is TGTGCCAGCAGCTCAGGACTAGCGGCCTCCTACGAGCAGTACTTC. Translating gives CASSSGLAASYEQYF.

The J gene is TRBJ1-1, the V gene TRBV21-1; the table gives TRBD1 as D, unverified against the DNA. TRBV21-1 is labeled a pseudogene. The CDR3 has 15 amino acids. The DNA of the CDR3 is TGTGCCAGCAGCCCGCTGACACCAATGAACACTGAAGCTTTCTTT. Translation gives CASSPLTPMNTEAFF.

This clone was found once. The J gene is TRBJ2-7, the V gene TRBV18; perhaps TRBD2 as D (5 bases). Germline loops: CDR1 KGHSH, CDR2 LQKENI. The CDR3 spans 14 residues. Trimming took 0 bases from V and 4 from J, leaving 10 bases between them. In DNA form, the CDR3 reads TGTGCCAGCTCACCACCGTCAGCGGTATACGAGCAGTACTTC. Translated: CASSPPSAVYEQYF.

The chain links TRBV28 to TRBJ2-7; 7 bases are shared with TRBD1. The CDR3 spans 14 residues. After removal of 7 bases from V and 0 bases from J, the junction contained 6 bases not matched to a gene. Germline lookup yields CDR1 MDHEN and CDR2 SYDVKM. In nucleotides, the CDR3 is TGTGCCAGCATCTCGGGACAGAGCTCCTACGAGCAGTACTTC. This codes for CASISGQSSYEQYF.

The rearrangement joins TRBV28 to TRBJ1-1; D is possibly TRBD1 (5 bases). The V gene lost 6 bases and the J gene lost 1 base, with 9 bases spanning the gap. The germline V gene encodes CDR1 MDHEN and CDR2 SYDVKM. The CDR3 covers 13 residues. CDR3 nucleotide sequence: TGTGCCAGCAGATTGGGGGGGAACACTGAAGCTTTCTTT. It translates to CASRLGGNTEAFF.

The chain couples TRBV19 to TRBJ1-6, with no clear D. The germline gives CDR1 LNHDA, CDR2 SQIVND (reference sequence). V lost 3 bases, J lost 4 bases, and 7 bases lay in between. The CDR3 length is 14 residues. CDR3 loop: CASSMAVYNSPLHF. DNA of the CDR3: TGTGCCAGTAGTATGGCGGTTTATAATTCACCCCTCCACTTT.

This sequence joins TRBV3-1 (or the pseudogene TRBV3-2) and TRBJ1-6; D unresolved. Germline CDR1 and CDR2: LGHDT and YNNKEL (reference sequence). V lost 5 bases and J 7 bases, leaving 12 bases between the germline ends. This CDR3 is built from 14 residues. In nucleotides, the CDR3 is TGTGCCAGCAGCATCCGGGTCCTAAATTCACCCCTCCACTTT. Translated: CASSIRVLNSPLHF.

On this clone itself: Within the sample, other DNA sequences also encode this same CDR3. This chain joins TRBV5-1 and TRBJ2-5, with D maybe TRBD1 (7 bases). There are 14 residues in the CDR3. Deletions cut 0 bases from V and 4 bases from J, with 10 bases between. The germline gives CDR1 SGHRS, CDR2 YFSETQ. The CDR3 DNA reads as TGCGCCAGCAGCTTGGGACAGGGAGGAGAGACCCAGTACTTC. This encodes CASSLGQGGETQYF.

The rearrangement links TRBV5-1 to TRBJ2-3, with D maybe TRBD2 (5 bases). This CDR3 region has 14 residues. CDR1 is SGHRS and CDR2 is YFSETQ in the germline V gene. V was clipped by 4 bases and J by 0 bases, with 9 bases between them. The CDR3 DNA reads TGCGCCAGCAGCCCCCCGGGGAGCACAGATACGCAGTATTTT. Translation gives CASSPPGSTDTQYF.

CDR3 in DNA: TGTGCCAGCAGCATCCGGGACTCACGGGGCCAAGAGACCCAGTACTTC. Its protein product is CASSIRDSRGQETQYF. The genes are TRBV7-8 and TRBJ2-5; TRBD2 is a possible D gene (6 bases). The V end was cut by 5 bases, the J end by 1 base, with 17 bases between. The CDR3 is made up of 16 amino acids. Germline values: CDR1 SGHVS, CDR2 FQNEAQ.

V and J are TRBV5-5 and TRBJ1-4; 10 positions match TRBD1. V dropped 4 bases and J dropped 7; count of bases not matched to a gene: 4. The CDR3 runs to 14 residues. From germline, CDR1 is SGHKS and CDR2 YYEKEE (reference sequence). This CDR3 reads CASSRDRGGEKLFF. The CDR3 bases are TGTGCCAGCAGCAGGGACAGGGGCGGTGAAAAACTGTTTTTT.

This rearrangement joins TRBV19 to TRBJ1-2; D gene uncertain. V lost 5 bases to trimming and J lost 4 bases, with 11 bases between them. This CDR3 has 13 amino acids. Germline loops: CDR1 LNHDA, CDR2 SQIVND (reference sequence). CDR3 DNA: TGTGCCAGTAGTTGGGCCGCACTCTATGGCTACACCTTC. Amino acid sequence: CASSWAALYGYTF.

This chain links TRBV19 with TRBJ1-5, with D tentatively TRBD1 (5 bases). CDR3 length equals 15 residues. V dropped 6 bases and J dropped 6 bases, with 18 bases sitting between them. The germline gives CDR1 LNHDA, CDR2 SQIVND (reference sequence). CDR3 DNA sequence: TGTGCCAGTAGCCTTCTAGTGACAGTTGTTCAGCCCCAGCATTTT. Translating it yields CASSLLVTVVQPQHF.

The gene calls are TRBV29-1 and TRBJ1-4; D is unresolved. The V and J ends lost 7 bases and 5 bases respectively, with 20 bases between them. Germline CDR1 and CDR2: SQVTM and ANQGSEA. The CDR3 runs to 15 residues. The CDR3 spells CSAGVGSRANEKLFF. The CDR3 nucleotides are TGCAGCGCCGGGGTTGGGTCCCGAGCGAATGAAAAACTGTTTTTT. The complete variable domain, with remaining parts taken from reference TRBV29-1 and TRBJ1-4, reads SAVISQKPSRDICQRGTSLTIQCQVDSQVTMMFWYRQQPGQSLTLIATANQGSEATYESGFVIDKFPISRPNLTFSTLTVSNMSPEDSSIYLCSAGVGSRANEKLFFGSGTQLSVL.

The V and J genes are TRBV30 and TRBJ1-1; TRBD1 agrees at 10 bases. Germline CDR1 reads GTSNPN; CDR2 reads SVGIG (reference sequence). V was pared by 3 bases and J by 6 bases, with 4 bases of the junction left unmatched. The CDR3 sequence is 13 residues long. Here the CDR3 DNA reads TGTGCCTGGAGGACAGGGGGCGCGTCTGAAGCTTTCTTT. It encodes CAWRTGGASEAFF.

The chain links TRBV19 to TRBJ2-3; 11 bases are shared with TRBD1. Trimming cost V 7 bases and J 5 bases; bases outside gene matches: 8. The CDR3 runs to 15 residues. Germline CDR1 and CDR2: LNHDA and SQIVND (reference sequence). CDR3 region: CASTPDRGLRDTQYF. In DNA form, the CDR3 reads TGTGCCAGTACCCCGGACAGGGGGCTTAGAGATACGCAGTATTTT.

The gene calls are TRBV11-3 and TRBJ2-5, with a weak D call TRBD1 (6 bases). CDR1 SGHNT and CDR2 YENEEA come from the germline V gene. V lost 5 bases, J lost 6 bases, and 10 bases lay in between. This CDR3 contains 12 residues. In nucleotides, the CDR3 is TGTGCCAGCAGCCTGGACAGAAAGACCCAGTACTTC. It specifies CASSLDRKTQYF. Together with reference TRBV11-3 and TRBJ2-5, the CDR3 gives the full variable domain: EAGVVQSPRYKIIEKKQPVAFWCNPISGHNTLYWYLQNLGQGPELLIRYENEEAVDDSQLPKDRFSAERLKGVDSTLKIQPAELGDSAVYLCASSLDRKTQYFGPGTRLLVL.

The rearrangement joins TRBV3-1 (or the pseudogene TRBV3-2) to TRBJ1-2; TRBD1 aligns across 10 bases. Per the germline V gene, CDR1 is LGHDT and CDR2 is YNNKEL (reference sequence). The CDR3 consists of 13 residues. V lost 3 bases, J lost 8 bases, and 3 bases stayed unmatched. CDR3 in DNA: TGTGCCAGCAGCCAGAGGACAGGGGGAGGCTACACCTTC. Residues: CASSQRTGGGYTF.

This clone was seen many times. V usage is TRBV7-2 and J usage is TRBJ1-3, with D possibly TRBD1 on 6 matching bases. Looked up from germline, CDR1 is SGHTA and CDR2 is FQGNSA. The CDR3 contains 15 residues. V lost 5 bases and J 0 bases, leaving 11 bases between the germline ends. The CDR3 DNA sequence: TGTGCCAGCAGCGGACAGTCCTTCTCTGGAAACACCATATATTTT. Translated, it gives CASSGQSFSGNTIYF.